The rows below give T cell receptor beta chains drawn from one sample of a study of post-analysis software for immune sequencing data. TCRdb re-called the PCR reads through MiXCR, storing one row per CDR3 protein. The sample records about 760,000 distinct CDR3 sequences, around 27% being singletons. Input material: blood. The receptors stem from a girl aged 10 to 17 with multiple sclerosis. The CDR3 runs from the conserved cysteine through the conserved F or W. D genes are given only for firm matches. Expanded clones get a size class; other rows say once, few or many, or leave the size out.

v_call: TRBV5-1
j_call: TRBJ2-5
d_call: TRBD1
clone_size: -
cdr3_aa: CASSSRQGEGTQYF
cdr3_nt: TGCGCCAGCAGCTCGCGACAGGGAGAAGGGACCCAGTACTTC

v_call: TRBV4-1
j_call: TRBJ1-6
d_call: TRBD1
clone_size: -
cdr3_aa: CASSQAGTGNQPLHF
cdr3_nt: TGCGCCAGCAGCCAGGCCGGGACAGGGAACCAGCCCCTCCACTTT

v_call: TRBV4-1
j_call: TRBJ2-5
d_call: TRBD2
clone_size: -
cdr3_aa: CASSQVNSGAETQYF
cdr3_nt: TGCGCCAGCAGCCAGGTTAATAGCGGGGCTGAGACCCAGTACTTC

v_call: TRBV15
j_call: TRBJ2-3
d_call: TRBD2
clone_size: few
cdr3_aa: CATSREVLAVNTDTQYF
cdr3_nt: TGTGCCACCAGCAGAGAGGTACTAGCGGTAAACACAGATACGCAGTATTTT

v_call: TRBV29-1
j_call: TRBJ1-2
d_call: -
clone_size: -
cdr3_aa: CSAEGSNYGYTF
cdr3_nt: TGCAGCGCTGAGGGCAGTAACTATGGCTACACCTTC

v_call: TRBV20-1
j_call: TRBJ2-7
d_call: TRBD2
clone_size: -
cdr3_aa: CSARDRTSGVSYEQYF
cdr3_nt: TGCAGTGCTAGAGATCGAACTAGCGGGGTCTCCTACGAGCAGTACTTC

v_call: TRBV5-1
j_call: TRBJ2-7
d_call: -
clone_size: few
cdr3_aa: CASSLAGDSSYEQYF
cdr3_nt: TGCGCCAGCAGCTTGGCCGGCGACAGTTCCTACGAGCAGTACTTC

v_call: TRBV4-3
j_call: TRBJ2-7
d_call: TRBD2
clone_size: -
cdr3_aa: CASNQGLAGGAYEQYF
cdr3_nt: TGCGCCAGCAACCAAGGACTAGCGGGAGGCGCCTACGAGCAGTACTTC

v_call: TRBV29-1
j_call: TRBJ2-1
d_call: -
clone_size: -
cdr3_aa: CSVLAGYSNEQFF
cdr3_nt: TGCAGCGTTCTCGCAGGGTACTCCAATGAGCAGTTCTTC

v_call: TRBV28
j_call: TRBJ2-7
d_call: -
clone_size: -
cdr3_aa: CVSSLSSGMGQYF
cdr3_nt: TGTGTCAGCAGTTTAAGCTCTGGGATGGGTCAGTACTTC

v_call: TRBV5-5
j_call: TRBJ2-7
d_call: TRBD2
clone_size: once
cdr3_aa: CASSPRGSGSYEQYF
cdr3_nt: TGTGCCAGCAGCCCCCGGGGTAGCGGGAGCTACGAGCAGTACTTC

v_call: TRBV15
j_call: TRBJ1-6
d_call: -
clone_size: -
cdr3_aa: CATSRDRATPLHF
cdr3_nt: TGTGCCACCAGCAGAGATAGGGCCACACCCCTCCACTTT

v_call: TRBV10-3
j_call: TRBJ2-7
d_call: -
clone_size: -
cdr3_aa: CAIKGIHEQYF
cdr3_nt: TGTGCCATCAAGGGGATCCATGAGCAGTACTTC

v_call: TRBV5-1
j_call: TRBJ2-5
d_call: TRBD1
clone_size: -
cdr3_aa: CASSSQGQGSGRETQYF
cdr3_nt: TGCGCCAGCAGCTCCCAGGGACAGGGGTCCGGTCGGGAGACCCAGTACTTC

v_call: TRBV9
j_call: TRBJ2-7
d_call: -
clone_size: -
cdr3_aa: CASSVGSTSYEQYF
cdr3_nt: TGTGCCAGCAGCGTGGGCAGTACCTCCTACGAGCAGTACTTC

v_call: TRBV28
j_call: TRBJ1-2
d_call: -
clone_size: few
cdr3_aa: CATQDVGAGYTF
cdr3_nt: TGTGCCACGCAGGACGTTGGGGCGGGCTACACCTTC

v_call: TRBV29-1
j_call: TRBJ2-7
d_call: -
clone_size: -
cdr3_aa: CSVGGQGDEQYF
cdr3_nt: TGCAGCGTTGGGGGGCAGGGTGACGAGCAGTACTTC

v_call: TRBV27
j_call: TRBJ1-1
d_call: -
clone_size: -
cdr3_aa: CASSLRGTTNTEAFF
cdr3_nt: TGTGCCAGCAGTTTACGCGGGACAACTAACACTGAAGCTTTCTTT

v_call: TRBV7-2
j_call: TRBJ2-3
d_call: TRBD2
clone_size: once
cdr3_aa: CASSLYGTSTDTQYF
cdr3_nt: TGTGCCAGCAGCTTATATGGGACTAGTACAGATACGCAGTATTTT

v_call: TRBV29-1
j_call: TRBJ2-1
d_call: TRBD2
clone_size: few
cdr3_aa: CSVARGTSGNNEQFF
cdr3_nt: TGCAGCGTAGCGAGGGGGACTAGCGGAAACAATGAGCAGTTCTTC

v_call: TRBV3-1
j_call: TRBJ2-3
d_call: -
clone_size: -
cdr3_aa: CASGRRDTQYF
cdr3_nt: TGTGCCAGCGGGAGGAGGGATACGCAGTATTTT

v_call: TRBV29-1
j_call: TRBJ2-1
d_call: TRBD1
clone_size: few
cdr3_aa: CSVARQGLYNEQFF
cdr3_nt: TGCAGCGTTGCTCGACAGGGCCTCTACAATGAGCAGTTCTTC

v_call: TRBV15
j_call: TRBJ1-5
d_call: -
clone_size: -
cdr3_aa: CATSRESGNRPQHF
cdr3_nt: TGTGCCACCAGCAGAGAATCCGGGAATCGGCCCCAGCATTTT

v_call: TRBV7-2
j_call: TRBJ2-7
d_call: -
clone_size: few
cdr3_aa: CASSPSTGFYEQYF
cdr3_nt: TGTGCCAGCAGCCCTTCGACAGGATTCTACGAGCAGTACTTC

v_call: TRBV20-1
j_call: TRBJ2-3
d_call: -
clone_size: few
cdr3_aa: CSATGETDTQYF
cdr3_nt: TGCAGTGCTACTGGGGAGACAGATACGCAGTATTTT

v_call: TRBV4-3
j_call: TRBJ2-1
d_call: TRBD2
clone_size: -
cdr3_aa: CASSQDTSGAFSYNEQFF
cdr3_nt: TGCGCCAGCAGCCAAGATACTAGCGGGGCCTTTTCCTACAATGAGCAGTTCTTC

v_call: TRBV4-1
j_call: TRBJ2-7
d_call: -
clone_size: few
cdr3_aa: CASSQVFHYTYEQYF
cdr3_nt: TGCGCCAGCAGCCAAGTGTTCCACTATACCTACGAGCAGTACTTC

v_call: TRBV29-1
j_call: TRBJ1-2
d_call: TRBD1
clone_size: few
cdr3_aa: CSAVTGENGYTF
cdr3_nt: TGCAGCGCTGTGACAGGGGAGAATGGCTACACCTTC

v_call: TRBV10-3
j_call: TRBJ2-5
d_call: -
clone_size: -
cdr3_aa: CAISEQLIETQYF
cdr3_nt: TGTGCCATCAGTGAGCAGCTCATCGAGACCCAGTACTTC

v_call: TRBV20-1
j_call: TRBJ1-2
d_call: TRBD1
clone_size: -
cdr3_aa: CSANPTGSEVYGYTF
cdr3_nt: TGCAGTGCCAATCCGACAGGGTCGGAGGTCTATGGCTACACCTTC

v_call: TRBV9
j_call: TRBJ2-5
d_call: -
clone_size: few
cdr3_aa: CASSVEDSHAKTQYF
cdr3_nt: TGTGCCAGCAGCGTAGAGGACAGTCATGCCAAGACCCAGTACTTC

v_call: TRBV10-3
j_call: TRBJ1-1
d_call: -
clone_size: few
cdr3_aa: CAISDLRGNQDEAFF
cdr3_nt: TGTGCCATCAGTGACCTCCGGGGGAATCAAGATGAAGCTTTCTTT

v_call: TRBV7-8
j_call: TRBJ1-4
d_call: TRBD1
clone_size: -
cdr3_aa: CASSLTPGQSNEKLFF
cdr3_nt: TGTGCCAGCAGCTTGACACCGGGACAGAGCAATGAAAAACTGTTTTTT

v_call: TRBV6-2/TRBV6-3
j_call: TRBJ2-3
d_call: TRBD1
clone_size: -
cdr3_aa: CASSQETGEPTDTQYF
cdr3_nt: TGTGCCAGCAGTCAAGAGACAGGGGAGCCGACAGATACGCAGTATTTT

v_call: TRBV5-1
j_call: TRBJ1-5
d_call: -
clone_size: -
cdr3_aa: CASSPGASNQPQHF
cdr3_nt: TGCGCCAGCAGCCCGGGGGCTAGCAATCAGCCCCAGCATTTT

v_call: TRBV6-5
j_call: TRBJ2-7
d_call: TRBD2
clone_size: few
cdr3_aa: CASSSRGGQRPYEQYF
cdr3_nt: TGTGCCAGCAGTAGCCGGGGGGGCCAGAGGCCCTACGAGCAGTACTTC

v_call: TRBV5-1
j_call: TRBJ2-3
d_call: -
clone_size: few
cdr3_aa: CASSLVGQNTDTQYF
cdr3_nt: TGCGCCAGCAGCTTGGTTGGGCAGAACACAGATACGCAGTATTTT

v_call: TRBV5-1
j_call: TRBJ2-3
d_call: TRBD2
clone_size: -
cdr3_aa: CASMMSGSSDTQYF
cdr3_nt: TGCGCCAGCATGATGAGCGGGAGTTCAGATACGCAGTATTTT

v_call: TRBV28
j_call: TRBJ2-4
d_call: TRBD2
clone_size: -
cdr3_aa: CASSLTREGLIQYF
cdr3_nt: TGTGCCAGCAGTTTAACGCGGGAGGGGCTCATTCAGTACTTC

v_call: TRBV12-3/TRBV12-4
j_call: TRBJ1-1
d_call: -
clone_size: -
cdr3_aa: CASSPFDRKEAFF
cdr3_nt: TGTGCCAGCAGTCCCTTTGACAGAAAAGAAGCTTTCTTT

v_call: TRBV6-5
j_call: TRBJ2-1
d_call: TRBD2
clone_size: many
cdr3_aa: CASSVLAGAYNEQFF
cdr3_nt: TGTGCCAGCAGTGTACTAGCGGGAGCTTACAATGAGCAGTTCTTC

v_call: TRBV10-3
j_call: TRBJ2-7
d_call: -
clone_size: few
cdr3_aa: CAIRGPGTEGSYEQYF
cdr3_nt: TGTGCCATCAGGGGGCCGGGAACCGAGGGCTCCTACGAGCAGTACTTC

v_call: TRBV12-3/TRBV12-4
j_call: TRBJ2-3
d_call: -
clone_size: -
cdr3_aa: CASSPAGTDAQYF
cdr3_nt: TGTGCCAGCAGCCCGGCGGGCACAGATGCGCAGTATTTT

v_call: TRBV29-1
j_call: TRBJ2-5
d_call: TRBD2
clone_size: many
cdr3_aa: CSVASGGRQETQYF
cdr3_nt: TGCAGCGTCGCTAGCGGGGGTCGGCAAGAGACCCAGTACTTC

v_call: TRBV7-2
j_call: TRBJ2-7
d_call: -
clone_size: -
cdr3_aa: CASTAPSGYEQYF
cdr3_nt: TGTGCCAGCACCGCACCCTCGGGCTACGAGCAGTACTTC

v_call: TRBV4-3
j_call: TRBJ1-2
d_call: -
clone_size: -
cdr3_aa: CASSPAGGTGSRAGYTF
cdr3_nt: TGCGCCAGCAGCCCCGCAGGCGGTACCGGGTCCCGAGCGGGCTACACCTTC

v_call: TRBV12-3/TRBV12-4
j_call: TRBJ2-3
d_call: TRBD2
clone_size: -
cdr3_aa: CASSSHERGWADTQYF
cdr3_nt: TGTGCCAGCAGCTCCCACGAGCGGGGGTGGGCAGATACGCAGTATTTT

v_call: TRBV4-1
j_call: TRBJ2-5
d_call: TRBD1
clone_size: many
cdr3_aa: CASSQETGTDQETQYF
cdr3_nt: TGCGCCAGCAGCCAAGAAACGGGGACAGACCAAGAGACCCAGTACTTC

v_call: TRBV7-2
j_call: TRBJ2-5
d_call: TRBD1
clone_size: -
cdr3_aa: CASSMTGGRETQYF
cdr3_nt: TGTGCCAGCAGCATGACAGGGGGCAGAGAGACCCAGTACTTC

v_call: TRBV12-5
j_call: TRBJ2-5
d_call: TRBD1
clone_size: -
cdr3_aa: CASGLTGGIQETQYF
cdr3_nt: TGTGCTAGTGGTTTGACAGGGGGAATTCAAGAGACCCAGTACTTC

v_call: TRBV6-1
j_call: TRBJ2-1
d_call: -
clone_size: -
cdr3_aa: CASIPVQTYNEQFF
cdr3_nt: TGTGCCAGCATTCCGGTCCAGACCTACAATGAGCAGTTCTTC

v_call: TRBV3-1
j_call: TRBJ2-1
d_call: TRBD2
clone_size: -
cdr3_aa: CAGSPPRVAGEQFF
cdr3_nt: TGTGCCGGCAGCCCCCCGAGGGTAGCGGGAGAGCAGTTCTTC